This T cell receptor beta chain derives from a study of blood T cells in healthy people across ages. This clonotype was detected only a few times. Germline and junction disagree at one end, which may indicate a read error. Isolating PBMCs gave at least 6 million of these cells per sample. Primers used in a second PCR of roughly 7 to 11 cycles were a sample-barcoded 5' primer and a J-beta primer mix. A single record per CDR3 protein comes from TCRdb applying MiXCR to the 5' RACE reads. Among 600,000 or so distinct CDR3 sequences, around 20% were seen once, and the ten largest hold 3.6%. Germline V gene sequence: CDR1 KGHSH, CDR2 LQKENI. This CDR3 is built from 13 residues.

The clonotype was recovered from a man in his 70s in good health. What was sequenced was blood. The chain carries TRBV18 and TRBJ2-5, with D uncertain. The CDR3 region has the DNA TGTGCCAGCCCACCACCTGCGTCCGAGACCCAGTACTTC. It translates to CASPPPASETQYF.